Listed below are T cell receptor beta chains from one sample, sequenced in a study of metastatic and nonmetastatic thyroid tumors. TCRdb re-analyzed the PCR reads through MiXCR. Of about 38,000 clones detected, about 45% appear once; the ten largest clones hold around a quarter. Sequences were obtained from tumor tissue. These receptor sequences come from a male donor with papillary thyroid cancer or a benign thyroid nodule (not recorded which). Some clones in this sample may be carry-over from other donors' samples. Each CDR3 is given with its conserved first and last residue. The D gene is left open where the match is weak. Where a row states a size, it is once, few, many or the class of an expanded clone; other rows omit it.

>TRBV13|-|TRBJ2-7|-
CASSLGRGASSYEQYF
TGTGCCAGCAGCTTAGGCCGGGGGGCCAGCTCCTACGAGCAGTACTTC
>TRBV30|-|TRBJ1-6|-
CAFGTPRNF
TGTGCCTTTGGAACGCCCCGAAACTTT
>TRBV6-5|-|TRBJ2-7|-
CASSSRAPGVEQYF
TGTGCCAGCAGTTCGAGGGCGCCCGGGGTCGAGCAGTACTTC
>TRBV7-2|-|TRBJ2-7|-
CASSPDGGRNEQYF
TGTGCCAGCAGCCCAGACGGGGGTAGGAACGAGCAGTACTTC
>TRBV20-1|TRBD1|TRBJ1-1|-
CSAGTGTNTEAFF
TGCAGTGCAGGGACAGGGACGAACACTGAAGCTTTCTTT
>TRBV19|-|TRBJ2-1|-
CASSIGGAPYNEQFF
TGTGCCAGTAGTATCGGCGGGGCCCCCTACAATGAGCAGTTCTTC
>TRBV5-6|TRBD1|TRBJ1-2|-
CASSDTGGNGYTF
TGTGCCAGCAGCGATACAGGGGGTAATGGCTACACCTTC
>TRBV5-1|-|TRBJ1-1|-
CACHRDNRYTEAFF
TGCGCCTGTCACCGGGACAATCGGTACACTGAAGCTTTCTTT
>TRBV30|-|TRBJ1-2|-
CAWRSTGAAGYTF
TGTGCCTGGAGGTCAACCGGGGCAGCAGGCTACACCTTC
>TRBV20-1|TRBD1|TRBJ1-2|few
CSAPISGGGDGYTF
TGCAGTGCCCCAATTTCAGGGGGCGGGGATGGCTACACCTTC